Below, one T cell receptor (beta chain) is given with its context. This entry comes from a study of T cells in Graves' hyperthyroidism and ophthalmopathy. Using RNA transcripts as the source, TCR beta CDR3 regions were amplified. The HTBI primer set served for first-round RT-PCR of the TCR CDR3. TCRdb processed the multiplex PCR reads anew with MiXCR; each CDR3 protein has one entry. The table records fewer than 750,000 distinct CDR3 sequences, about 45% of them present only once. V lost 5 bases and J lost 1; bases outside the gene matches: 7. The V gene's germline CDR1 is SGHVS and CDR2 FNYEAQ. The CDR3 is made up of 17 amino acids.

Specimen: peripheral blood or thyroid tissue (not recorded which). V gene TRBV7-6 combines with J gene TRBJ2-5, with TRBD2 identical over 13 bases. The receptor's source is a woman younger than 30 with Graves' hyperthyroidism. DNA of the CDR3: TGTGCCAGCAGCCTGGGACTAGCGGGATCGTCCCAAGAGACCCAGTACTTC. It is translated as CASSLGLAGSSQETQYF.